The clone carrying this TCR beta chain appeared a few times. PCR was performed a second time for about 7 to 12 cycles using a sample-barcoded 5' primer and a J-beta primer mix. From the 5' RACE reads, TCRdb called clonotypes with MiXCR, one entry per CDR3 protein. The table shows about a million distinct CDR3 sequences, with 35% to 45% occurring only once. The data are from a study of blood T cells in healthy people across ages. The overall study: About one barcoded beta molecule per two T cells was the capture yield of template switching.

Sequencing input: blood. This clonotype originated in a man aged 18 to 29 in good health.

The DNA for the CDR3 is TGCAGCGTCCGGGGCCTGGCGCGTTTGGCGAACACTGAAGCTTTCTTT. Its protein is CSVRGLARLANTEAFF. The V gene is TRBV29-1, the J gene TRBJ1-1, with a weak D call TRBD1 (5 bases). The length of the CDR3 is 16 residues. The ends were cut back, 6 bases at V and 1 base at J, with 21 bases in the middle. In germline, CDR1 is SQVTM, CDR2 ANQGSEA.